These 27 T cell receptor beta chains were all obtained from the same sample, sequenced in a study of OX40 agonist ivuxolimab in advanced cancers. Using immunoSEQ multiplex PCR, the repertoire was profiled, and TCRdb retains in-frame clones only, with some absent. The table has fewer than 70,000 clones, 84% seen once. The sample in question was CD4+ or CD8+ T cells sorted from blood, obtained in a trial of the OX40 agonist ivuxolimab. These receptors were collected from an adult with an advanced solid tumor such as melanoma, head and neck, liver or kidney cancer.

V and J are TRBV19 and TRBJ1-5; D remains ambiguous. Per the germline V gene, CDR1 is LNHDA and CDR2 is SQIVND (reference sequence). The CDR3 loop spans 16 amino acids. V was trimmed by 5 bases and J by 0 bases, leaving 14 bases between them. CDR3 amino acids: CASSFQGPYSNQPQHF. DNA of the CDR3: TGTGCCAGTAGTTTTCAAGGGCCGTATAGCAATCAGCCCCAGCATTTT. Based on the CDR3 plus reference TRBV19 and TRBJ1-5, the full variable domain is DGGITQSPKYLFRKEGQNVTLSCEQNLNHDAMYWYRQDPGQGLRLIYYSQIVNDFQKGDIAEGYSVSREKKESFPLTVTSAQKNPTAFYLCASSFQGPYSNQPQHFGDGTRLSIL.

This clone has more than one count but fewer than ten. The chain uses TRBV14 and TRBJ1-2; no clear D gene. This CDR3 has 16 residues. The V gene's germline CDR1 is SGHDN and CDR2 FVKESK. Trimming removed 0 bases from V and 2 bases from J, with 13 bases in between. CDR3 sequence reads: CASSQDIRVRNYGYTF. The DNA for the CDR3 is TGTGCCAGCAGCCAAGATATAAGGGTACGAAACTATGGCTACACCTTC.

This clone was detected only a few times. The chain has TRBV7-3 and TRBJ2-3, with 8 bases identical to TRBD2. The V segment lost 5 bases and the J segment 3 bases; nucleotides outside the gene matches: 7. The CDR3 extends over 15 amino acids. Germline V gene data show CDR1 as SGHTA and CDR2 as FQGTGA. In DNA form, the CDR3 reads TGTGCCAGCAGCCCCCGTAGCGGGGCGACAGATACGCAGTATTTT. It encodes CASSPRSGATDTQYF. Full variable domain (missing parts from reference TRBV7-3 and TRBJ2-3): GAGVSQTPSNKVTEKGKYVELRCDPISGHTALYWYRQSLGQGPEFLIYFQGTGAADDSGLPNDRFFAVRPEGSVSTLKIQRTERGDSAVYLCASSPRSGATDTQYFGPGTRLTVL.

The chain links TRBV7-6 to TRBJ2-7; D uncertain. The CDR3 spans 15 residues. The germline gives CDR1 SGHVS, CDR2 FNYEAQ. With 1 base removed from V and 4 bases from J, the gap between germline ends came to 14 bases. The DNA for the CDR3 is TGTGCCAGCAGCTTAGGCAGGTTACCCTCTTACGAGCAGTACTTC. Translating it yields CASSLGRLPSYEQYF.

V usage is TRBV29-1 and J usage is TRBJ1-1, with D uncertain. Germline V gene data show CDR1 as SQVTM and CDR2 as ANQGSEA. The CDR3 totals 12 residues. The V gene lost 4 bases and the J gene lost 10 bases, with 16 bases spanning the gap. CDR3: CSVAPGRTAAFF. As DNA, the CDR3 is TGCAGCGTTGCCCCAGGTAGGACCGCAGCTTTCTTT.

The CDR3 DNA follows: TGTGCCAGCAGCAACCCGACAGGGTTTGGAGAAAAACTGTTTTTT. Its translation: CASSNPTGFGEKLFF. This rearrangement joins TRBV11-2 to TRBJ1-4; 7 bases are shared with TRBD1. The CDR3 spans 15 residues. CDR1 and CDR2 (germline): SGHAT, FQNNGV. Trimming took 5 bases from V and 8 from J; bases not matched to a gene: 11.

The J gene is TRBJ2-2, the V gene TRBV19; D is unresolved. Between the trimmed V and J ends, which lost 0 bases and 6 bases, there was a span of 11 bases. The CDR3 consists of 15 residues. CDR1 LNHDA and CDR2 SQIVND come from the germline V gene (reference sequence). CDR3: CASSIDRLSAGELFF. The CDR3 DNA sequence: TGTGCCAGTAGTATAGATCGGCTCTCGGCCGGGGAGCTGTTTTTT. Complete variable domain (other parts from reference TRBV19 and TRBJ2-2): DGGITQSPKYLFRKEGQNVTLSCEQNLNHDAMYWYRQDPGQGLRLIYYSQIVNDFQKGDIAEGYSVSREKKESFPLTVTSAQKNPTAFYLCASSIDRLSAGELFFGEGSRLTVL.

The chain carries TRBV5-1 and TRBJ2-1; 8 bases are a match to TRBD2. CDR3 length: 14 residues. Trimming took 2 bases from V and 5 from J; bases not matched to a gene: 3. The germline gives CDR1 SGHRS, CDR2 YFSETQ. The CDR3 loop is CASSLLADDNEQFF. Here the CDR3 DNA reads TGCGCCAGCAGCTTACTAGCGGATGACAATGAGCAGTTCTTC. Using reference TRBV5-1 and TRBJ2-1 for the parts outside the CDR3, the full variable domain is KAGVTQTPRYLIKTRGQQVTLSCSPISGHRSVSWYQQTPGQGLQFLFEYFSETQRNKGNFPGRFSGRQFSNSRSEMNVSTLELGDSALYLCASSLLADDNEQFFGPGTRLTVL.

V and J are TRBV6-1 and TRBJ1-1, with a possible D match to TRBD1 (5 bases). The V gene lost 7 bases and the J gene lost 1 base, with 13 bases spanning the gap. Germline loops: CDR1 MNHNS, CDR2 SASEGT. This CDR3 has 14 residues. The CDR3 here is CASKDTNKNTEAFF. The DNA of the CDR3 is TGTGCCAGCAAGGACACAAATAAGAACACTGAAGCTTTCTTT.

The CDR3 spells CASSRAGHEFF. CDR3 sequence (DNA): TGTGCCAGCAGTAGAGCGGGGCATGAGTTCTTC. The chain carries TRBV6-6 and TRBJ2-1; 7 bases align to TRBD2. Trimming cost V 5 bases and J 14 bases; bases outside gene matches: 6. Germline V lookup: CDR1 MNHNY, CDR2 SVGAGI (reference sequence). This CDR3 has 11 amino acids.

J is TRBJ2-3 and V is TRBV7-9; D might be TRBD1 (5 bases). Trimming removed 3 bases at V and 0 bases at J, with 10 bases between. Per the germline V gene, CDR1 is SEHNR and CDR2 is FQNEAQ (reference sequence). This CDR3 has 15 residues. The CDR3 protein is CASSFWGGSTDTQYF. CDR3 in DNA: TGTGCCAGCAGCTTTTGGGGCGGCAGCACAGATACGCAGTATTTT. The full variable domain, rest sourced from reference TRBV7-9 and TRBJ2-3, is DTGVSQNPRHKITKRGQNVTFRCDPISEHNRLYWYRQTLGQGPEFLTYFQNEAQLEKSRLLSDRFSAERPKGSFSTLEIQRTEQGDSAMYLCASSFWGGSTDTQYFGPGTRLTVL.

CDR3 residues: CASSRQKEETQYF. CDR3 coding DNA: TGTGCCAGTAGCCGACAGAAAGAAGAGACCCAGTACTTC. The chain couples TRBV19 to TRBJ2-5, with a weak D call TRBD1 (5 bases). In germline, CDR1 is LNHDA, CDR2 SQIVND (reference sequence). V lost 6 bases to trimming and J lost 3 bases, with 11 bases between them. This CDR3 comprises 13 residues.

In its sample, this clone was seen once. This rearrangement joins TRBV7-8 to TRBJ1-5; D not resolved. CDR1 is SGHVS, CDR2 FQNEAQ, per germline. The V end was cut by 3 bases, the J end by 1 base, with 7 bases between. This CDR3 has 14 amino acids. The CDR3 DNA reads TGTGCCAGCAGCTTGGGGAGGAGCAATCAGCCCCAGCATTTT. This encodes CASSLGRSNQPQHF.

This chain connects TRBV19 to TRBJ2-7; D might be TRBD1 (6 bases). V gave up 3 bases and J gave up 6 bases, with 12 bases separating them. The length of the CDR3 is 13 residues. CDR1 and CDR2 from the germline V gene are LNHDA and SQIVND (reference sequence). The CDR3 region is CASSMQTGSEQYF. Here the CDR3 DNA reads TGTGCCAGTAGTATGCAGACAGGTTCCGAGCAGTACTTC.

This chain links TRBV28 with TRBJ1-4; 7 bases fit TRBD1. V shed 1 base and J 6 bases; nucleotides not matched to a gene: 5. The CDR3 has 15 amino acids. Germline values: CDR1 MDHEN, CDR2 SYDVKM. The CDR3 coding sequence is TGTGCCAGCAGTTTATTAGCAGGGGGGGATGAAAAACTGTTTTTT. Translated, it gives CASSLLAGGDEKLFF.

This clone occurred once. This chain joins TRBV5-1 and TRBJ1-2, with D possibly being TRBD1 (5 bases). The CDR3 spans 14 residues. Germline CDR1 and CDR2: SGHRS and YFSETQ. V dropped 3 bases and J dropped 5 bases, with 14 bases sitting between them. This CDR3 is CASSSGTEAYGYTF. CDR3 coding DNA: TGCGCCAGCAGCTCTGGGACGGAAGCGTATGGCTACACCTTC. The full variable domain, its missing parts supplied by reference TRBV5-1 and TRBJ1-2, is KAGVTQTPRYLIKTRGQQVTLSCSPISGHRSVSWYQQTPGQGLQFLFEYFSETQRNKGNFPGRFSGRQFSNSRSEMNVSTLELGDSALYLCASSSGTEAYGYTFGSGTRLTVV.

This chain joins TRBV7-9 and TRBJ1-5, with 7 bases aligning to TRBD1. This CDR3 region has 15 residues. Trimming took 6 bases from V and 3 from J; bases not matched to a gene: 8. Germline-derived CDR1 and CDR2 are SEHNR and FQNEAQ (reference sequence). The CDR3 DNA follows: TGTGCCAGCAGTCGTCGACAGGGCACCAATCAGCCCCAGCATTTT. This translates into CASSRRQGTNQPQHF.

The genes are TRBV19 and TRBJ2-7; D possibly corresponds to TRBD2 (6 bases). Germline values: CDR1 LNHDA, CDR2 SQIVND (reference sequence). CDR3 size: 12 residues. V was trimmed by 5 bases and J by 2 bases, leaving 7 bases between them. CDR3: CASSRGTYEQYF. Written as DNA, the CDR3 is TGTGCCAGTAGTCGGGGGACCTACGAGCAGTACTTC.

The chain combines TRBV4-3 with TRBJ2-1; 14 bases align to TRBD2. Unmatched junction bases numbered 7, after V lost 0 bases and J lost 15 bases. The CDR3 is made up of 15 amino acids. The germline V gene encodes CDR1 LGHNA and CDR2 YSLEER. In nucleotides, the CDR3 is TGCGCCAGCAGCCAAGATCCGACTAGCGGGGGGGTAGCGTTCTTC. This codes for CASSQDPTSGGVAFF.

V gene TRBV6-5 combines with J gene TRBJ1-1, with D possibly matching TRBD1 (5 bases). The V end was cut by 2 bases, the J end by 1 base, with 14 bases between. The CDR3 totals 16 residues. CDR1 and CDR2 (germline): MNHEY, SVGAGI. CDR3 loop: CASSYLPGLRNTEAFF. CDR3 nucleotides: TGTGCCAGCAGTTACCTTCCGGGACTCCGGAACACTGAAGCTTTCTTT.

This clone was seen a few times. The genes are TRBV18 and TRBJ1-5, with D hard to call. CDR1 is KGHSH, CDR2 LQKENI, per germline. The CDR3 extends over 13 amino acids. Trimming shortened V by 4 bases and J by 7 bases, and 11 bases separated the two germline ends. This chain's CDR3 is CASSQGELQPQHF. DNA for the CDR3: TGTGCCAGCTCACAAGGAGAACTCCAGCCCCAGCATTTT.

The V gene is TRBV6-1, the J gene TRBJ2-6; D not certain. The germline gives CDR1 MNHNS, CDR2 SASEGT. The CDR3 extends over 14 amino acids. V gave up 2 bases and J gave up 4 bases, with 6 bases separating them. The CDR3 nucleotides are TGTGCCAGCAGTGAATGGCGCGGGGCCAACGTCCTGACTTTC. This sequence encodes CASSEWRGANVLTF.

This chain joins TRBV11-2 and TRBJ2-7; a weak D match, TRBD2 (6 bases). V shed 0 bases and J shed 5 bases, with 20 bases lying between them. Germline CDR1 is SGHAT and CDR2 is FQNNGV. The CDR3 covers 17 residues. The CDR3 sequence: CASSLEGVILSGNEQYF. The CDR3 coding sequence is TGTGCCAGCAGCTTAGAGGGGGTCATTCTTAGCGGCAACGAGCAGTACTTC. The entire variable domain, with the rest obtained from reference TRBV11-2 and TRBJ2-7, is as follows: EAGVAQSPRYKIIEKRQSVAFWCNPISGHATLYWYQQILGQGPKLLIQFQNNGVVDDSQLPKDRFSAERLKGVDSTLKIQPAKLEDSAVYLCASSLEGVILSGNEQYFGPGTRLTVT.

The chain links TRBV29-1 to TRBJ2-2; no clear D gene. The CDR3 extends over 12 amino acids. Trimming cost V 3 bases and J 5 bases, with 7 bases left between them. Germline V gene data show CDR1 as SQVTM and CDR2 as ANQGSEA. CDR3 protein: CSVDPETGELFF. The CDR3 bases are TGCAGCGTTGACCCAGAGACCGGGGAGCTGTTTTTT.

The chain is built from TRBV7-2 and TRBJ2-7; possible D gene TRBD1, 5 bases. Germline V CDR1 and CDR2: SGHTA, FQGNSA. Trimming stripped 5 bases from V and 0 bases from J, with 17 bases between. This CDR3 spans 16 amino acids. The DNA of the CDR3 is TGTGCCAGCAGCAGACGTCAGGGTACACCCTCCTACGAGCAGTACTTC. Translating it yields CASSRRQGTPSYEQYF.

V gene TRBV7-9 combines with J gene TRBJ1-2; D is ambiguous. Germline lookup yields CDR1 SEHNR and CDR2 FQNEAQ (reference sequence). The CDR3 has 12 residues. The V end was cut by 1 base, the J end by 4 bases, with 4 bases between. CDR3 nucleotides: TGTGCCAGCAGCTTAGAGAGCTATGGCTACACCTTC. This gives the protein CASSLESYGYTF.

This clone was observed once. The gene calls are TRBV7-9 and TRBJ1-1; D uncertain. This CDR3 contains 13 residues. Germline assignment: CDR1 SEHNR and CDR2 FQNEAQ (reference sequence). With 1 base removed from V and 1 base from J, the gap between germline ends came to 4 bases. The CDR3, as DNA: TGTGCCAGCAGCTTAGGCGCGAACACTGAAGCTTTCTTT. The encoded protein is CASSLGANTEAFF. Drawing the rest from reference TRBV7-9 and TRBJ1-1, the complete variable domain is DTGVSQNPRHKITKRGQNVTFRCDPISEHNRLYWYRQTLGQGPEFLTYFQNEAQLEKSRLLSDRFSAERPKGSFSTLEIQRTEQGDSAMYLCASSLGANTEAFFGQGTRLTVV.